The clone carrying this T cell receptor (beta chain) is a singleton in its sample. The germline V gene encodes CDR1 LNHDA and CDR2 SQIVND (reference sequence). After removal of 3 bases from V and 4 bases from J, the junction contained 8 bases not matched to a gene. The CDR3 contains 15 residues. The data originate from a study of blood T cell repertoires in COVID-19. Looking at the study overall: From T cells, B-cell-depleted T cells, or PBMCs came the material, which was cDNA or gDNA.

This table comes from immunoSEQ multiplex PCR, and its TCRdb copy is limited to in-frame clones, with some not included. This table holds 190,000 or so clones, about 86% found once. This chain links TRBV19 with TRBJ2-5; 7 bases align to TRBD1. Sequencing was performed on peripheral blood. The TCR comes from a woman in her sixties or seventies with acute or convalescent COVID-19. The CDR3 here is CASSIEQGLVETQYF. Here the CDR3 DNA reads TGTGCCAGTAGTATCGAACAGGGGTTGGTAGAGACCCAGTACTTC.